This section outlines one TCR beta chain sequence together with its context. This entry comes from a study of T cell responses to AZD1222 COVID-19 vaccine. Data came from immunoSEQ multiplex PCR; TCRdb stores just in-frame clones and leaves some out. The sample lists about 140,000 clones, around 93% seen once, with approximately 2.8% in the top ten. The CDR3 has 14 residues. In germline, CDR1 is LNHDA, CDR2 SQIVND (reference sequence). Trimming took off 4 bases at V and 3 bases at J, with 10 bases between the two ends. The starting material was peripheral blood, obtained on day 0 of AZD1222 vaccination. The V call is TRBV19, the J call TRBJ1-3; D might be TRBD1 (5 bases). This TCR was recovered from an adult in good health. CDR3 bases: TGTGCCAGTAGTACGCGGACACTTGGAAACACCATATATTTT. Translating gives CASSTRTLGNTIYF.